This TCR beta chain was identified during a study of low-dose radiotherapy and immunotherapy resistance in tumors. Regarding time point: before trial treatment. Germline V CDR1 and CDR2: GTSNPN, SVGIG (reference sequence). The CDR3 is made up of 14 amino acids. The ends lost 2 bases at V and 8 bases at J; junction bases unmatched: 9. Gene-specific TRAV and TRBV primers were used for first-strand cDNA, covering alpha and beta chains. Amplification, which lasted around 22 PCR cycles, used a constant-region primer and V-primer adapter to amplify TCRs. Researchers amplified the isolated mRNA using in vitro transcription. One entry per CDR3 protein results from TCRdb running MiXCR on the reads. The sample includes some 88,000 distinct CDR3 sequences, more than 8.5% of them seen just once.

This clonotype originated in a male donor with prostate cancer. The sequencing used PBMCs, collected before treatment. The V gene is TRBV30, the J gene TRBJ1-2; TRBD1 matches 9 bases. The CDR3, as DNA: TGTGCCTGGAGTCCTGGGACAGGGAGTCGCGGCTACACCTTC. Translated: CAWSPGTGSRGYTF.